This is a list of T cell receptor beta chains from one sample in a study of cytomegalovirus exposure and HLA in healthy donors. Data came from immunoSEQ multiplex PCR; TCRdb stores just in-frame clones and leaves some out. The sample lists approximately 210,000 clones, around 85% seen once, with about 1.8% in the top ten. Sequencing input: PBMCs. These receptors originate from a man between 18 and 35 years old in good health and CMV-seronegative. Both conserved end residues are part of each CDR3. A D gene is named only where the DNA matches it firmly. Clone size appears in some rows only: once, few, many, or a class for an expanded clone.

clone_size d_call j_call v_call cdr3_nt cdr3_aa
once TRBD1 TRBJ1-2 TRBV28 TGTGCCAGCAGTTTATCGGACAGGAGAATCTATGGCTACACCTTC CASSLSDRRIYGYTF
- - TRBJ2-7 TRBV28 TGTGCCAGCAGTTTCGCGAGGGAGCAGTACTTC CASSFAREQYF
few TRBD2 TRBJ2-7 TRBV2 TGTGCCAGCAGCGAAATGACTAGCGCCTCCTACGAGCAGTACTTC CASSEMTSASYEQYF
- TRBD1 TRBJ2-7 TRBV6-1 TGTGCCAGCGGAAGACAGGGGCTCCTCGAGCAGTACTTC CASGRQGLLEQYF
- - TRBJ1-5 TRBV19 TGTGCCAGTAGTATATCCAGGGCCAATCAGCCCCAGCATTTT CASSISRANQPQHF
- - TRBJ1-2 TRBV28 TGTGCCAGCAGTTCCGATGCGGGGGCTTATGGCTACACCTTC CASSSDAGAYGYTF
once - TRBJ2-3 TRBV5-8 TGTGCCAGCAGCTCCCGGGAGCCGGATACGCAGTATTTT CASSSREPDTQYF
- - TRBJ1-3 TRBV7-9 TGTTCCAGCAGCTTCGGTGGAAACACCATATATTTT CSSSFGGNTIYF
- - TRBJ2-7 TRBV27 TGTGCCAGCAGTTTAGGACAGAGCGAGCAGTACTTC CASSLGQSEQYF
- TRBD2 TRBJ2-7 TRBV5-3 TGTGCCAGAAGCTTCAGATGGCGGGAGTCCGAGCAGTACTTC CARSFRWRESEQYF
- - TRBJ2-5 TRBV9 TGTGCCAGCAGCGTTGGAAGCGGACAAGAGACCCAGTACTTC CASSVGSGQETQYF
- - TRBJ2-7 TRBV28 TGTGCCAGCAAGGTGGATGGGAGCGGGTTTTTGTACGAGCAGTACTTC CASKVDGSGFLYEQYF
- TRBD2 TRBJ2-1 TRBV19 TGTGCCAGTAGTATATATGGCGGGAGTAGAAATGAGCAGTTCTTC CASSIYGGSRNEQFF
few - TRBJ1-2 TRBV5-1 TGCGCCAGCAGCTTGACAGGGAATCATGGCTACACCTTC CASSLTGNHGYTF
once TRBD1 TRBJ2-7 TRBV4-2 TGTGCCAGCAGCCAAGATCCGCGGTCGAGGGGGCGAGCCTACGAGCAGTACTTC CASSQDPRSRGRAYEQYF
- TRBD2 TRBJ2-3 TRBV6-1 TGTGCCAGCAGTCCCGGGACTAGCGGGATTTCGCAGTATTTT CASSPGTSGISQYF
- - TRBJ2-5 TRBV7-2 TGTGCCAGCAGCACACGGGGTGGACAGACCCAGTACTTC CASSTRGGQTQYF
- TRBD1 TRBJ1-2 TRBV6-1 TGTGCCAGCAGTGAGAACAGGGGGCGGAATGATCGCACCTTC CASSENRGRNDRTF
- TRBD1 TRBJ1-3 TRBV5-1 TGCGCCAGCAGCTTGGACAGGGGGCTGGGAAACACCATATATTTT CASSLDRGLGNTIYF
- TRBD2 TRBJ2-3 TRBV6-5 TGTGCCAGCAGTTACACTCTAGCGGGAGACACAGATACGCAGTATTTT CASSYTLAGDTDTQYF
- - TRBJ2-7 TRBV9 TGTGCCAGCAGCGTAGGGGCCGACTACGAGCAGTACTTC CASSVGADYEQYF
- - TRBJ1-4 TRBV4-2 TGTGCCAGCAGCCAAGACCCACAACGGGGGGCCCCTGGAAAACTGTTTTTT CASSQDPQRGAPGKLFF
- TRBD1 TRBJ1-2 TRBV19 TGTGCCAGTAGACCACAGGGGGCTGATGGCTACACCTTC CASRPQGADGYTF
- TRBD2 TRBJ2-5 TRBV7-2 TGTGCCAGCAGCTTAGCCCAGGTGGCTAGCGGGGGGGCAGTCGGGACCCAGTACTTC CASSLAQVASGGAVGTQYF
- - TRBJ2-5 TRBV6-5 TGTGCCAGCAGCCCACAGGGTGGCGGTCCGACCCAGTACTTC CASSPQGGGPTQYF
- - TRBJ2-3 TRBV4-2 TGTGCCAGCAGCCAAGATCAGCTAGAAACTTATCCAGATACGCAGTATTTT CASSQDQLETYPDTQYF
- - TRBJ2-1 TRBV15 TGTGCCACCAGCAGAGAACAAAACCGATACAATGAGCAGTTCTTC CATSREQNRYNEQFF
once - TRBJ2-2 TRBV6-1 TGTGCCAGCAGATACGAGATCATCACCGGGGAGCTGTTTTTT CASRYEIITGELFF
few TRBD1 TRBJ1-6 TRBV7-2 TGTGCCAGCAGCGGCCACAGGGGGCTGGATTCACCCCTCCACTTT CASSGHRGLDSPLHF
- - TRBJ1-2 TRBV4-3 TGCGCCAGCAGCCAAGGGCCTCAAAACTATGGCTACACCTTC CASSQGPQNYGYTF
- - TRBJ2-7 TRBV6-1 TGTGCCAGCAGGTTTGGGGAGGACTCCTACGAGCAGTACTTC CASRFGEDSYEQYF
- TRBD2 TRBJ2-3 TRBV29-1 TGCAGCGTTGAAGAGCTAGCGGGGACAACAGATACGCAGTATTTT CSVEELAGTTDTQYF
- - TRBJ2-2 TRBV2 TGTGCCAGCAGTGAGACAGGGAACACCGGGGAGCTGTTTTTT CASSETGNTGELFF
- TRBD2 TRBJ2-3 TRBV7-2 TGTGCCAGCAGCTTATTTCCTAGCGGGAGGAGGGATACGCAGTATTTT CASSLFPSGRRDTQYF
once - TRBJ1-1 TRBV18 TGTGCCAGCTCACCAGCTTTCGGGGACACTGAAGCTTTCTTT CASSPAFGDTEAFF